This passage covers 12 T cell receptor beta chains from one sample sequenced in a study of blood T cell repertoires in COVID-19. Here immunoSEQ multiplex PCR was the method, and the copy in TCRdb shows in-frame clones only, minus some. The sample lists some 150,000 clones, about 86% occurring once. The sample taken for sequencing was peripheral blood. Source of these receptors: a woman aged 60-70 years with acute or convalescent COVID-19.

The CDR3 reads CASRLAGVRTGELFF. DNA for the CDR3: TGTGCCAGCAGACTAGCGGGAGTGCGCACCGGGGAGCTGTTTTTT. The chain combines TRBV7-2 with TRBJ2-2; 11 bases match TRBD2. V shed 6 bases and J 4 bases; nucleotides not matched to a gene: 4. In germline, CDR1 is SGHTA, CDR2 FQGNSA. The CDR3 is made up of 15 amino acids.

The V gene is TRBV10-2, the J gene TRBJ1-2; D may be TRBD1 (5 bases). Germline values: CDR1 WSHSY, CDR2 SAAADI. The CDR3 spans 15 residues. V lost 2 bases and J 4 bases, leaving 14 bases between the germline ends. For the CDR3, the DNA is TGCGCCAGCAGTGAGGGCAGGGTGACGGGCTATGGCTACACCTTC. Amino acid sequence: CASSEGRVTGYGYTF.

This clone occurred once. The chain has TRBV5-1 and TRBJ2-7; 8 bases are a match to TRBD2. The length of the CDR3 is 15 residues. Looked up from germline, CDR1 is SGHRS and CDR2 is YFSETQ. The junction had 4 bases not matched to a gene; V was cut back by 2 bases and J by 0 bases. CDR3 protein: CASSFGAGASYEQYF. The CDR3 DNA reads as TGCGCCAGCAGCTTTGGAGCGGGGGCCTCCTACGAGCAGTACTTC. The full variable domain, completed using reference TRBV5-1 and TRBJ2-7, is KAGVTQTPRYLIKTRGQQVTLSCSPISGHRSVSWYQQTPGQGLQFLFEYFSETQRNKGNFPGRFSGRQFSNSRSEMNVSTLELGDSALYLCASSFGAGASYEQYFGPGTRLTVT.

The chain has TRBV2 and TRBJ1-3; D is uncertain. Trimming shortened V by 5 bases and J by 2 bases, and 19 bases separated the two germline ends. Germline-derived CDR1 and CDR2 are SNHLY and FYNNEI. The CDR3 is made up of 17 amino acids. The CDR3: CASSRLRGESAGNTIYF. CDR3 in DNA: TGTGCCAGCAGTCGCCTCCGTGGGGAGTCAGCTGGAAACACCATATATTTT. The complete variable domain, with remaining parts taken from reference TRBV2 and TRBJ1-3, reads EPEVTQTPSHQVTQMGQEVILRCVPISNHLYFYWYRQILGQKVEFLVSFYNNEISEKSEIFDDQFSVERPDGSNFTLKIRSTKLEDSAMYFCASSRLRGESAGNTIYFGEGSWLTVV.

The chain links TRBV28 to TRBJ1-5, with a weak D call TRBD1 (5 bases). The germline V gene has CDR1 MDHEN and CDR2 SYDVKM. The length of the CDR3 is 14 residues. With 2 bases removed from V and 7 bases from J, the gap between germline ends came to 12 bases. CDR3 sequence (DNA): TGTGCCAGCAGTTTAGGGGGAGGGGAACAGCCCCAGCATTTT. Translated: CASSLGGGEQPQHF.

The chain employs TRBV12-5 and TRBJ1-1, with TRBD1 matching over 11 bases. Germline lookup yields CDR1 LGHNT and CDR2 FRNRAP. The ends lost 5 bases at V and 5 bases at J; junction bases unmatched: 10. This CDR3 contains 16 residues. The CDR3 DNA follows: TGTGCTAGTGGTCCTTTCCTCGGACAGGGGGCGACTGAAGCTTTCTTT. Its translation: CASGPFLGQGATEAFF.

The V gene is TRBV6-1, the J gene TRBJ1-2, with D maybe TRBD1 (5 bases). This CDR3 has 16 residues. Per germline, CDR1 MNHNS and CDR2 SASEGT. The V end was cut by 1 base, the J end by 0 bases, with 12 bases between. The CDR3 here is CASSEVGGGANYGYTF. CDR3 nucleotides: TGTGCCAGCAGTGAAGTAGGCGGGGGAGCTAACTATGGCTACACCTTC.

This clone came up once. The V call is TRBV28, the J call TRBJ2-1, with D maybe TRBD1 (5 bases). The CDR3 extends over 15 amino acids. Germline lookup yields CDR1 MDHEN and CDR2 SYDVKM. Trimming removed 6 bases at V and 3 bases at J, with 15 bases between. CDR3 sequence (DNA): TGTGCCAGCAGGGGGTTGGGGCTCCGCTACAATGAGCAGTTCTTC. It encodes CASRGLGLRYNEQFF.

In its sample, this clone was seen once. V usage is TRBV9 and J usage is TRBJ2-7; D gene ambiguous. This CDR3 has 14 residues. V was trimmed by 4 bases and J by 0 bases, leaving 11 bases between them. CDR1 is SGDLS, CDR2 YYNGEE, per germline. The CDR3 loop reads CASSPGSSSYEQYF. Written as DNA, the CDR3 is TGTGCCAGCAGCCCCGGCTCTAGCTCCTACGAGCAGTACTTC.

The chain has TRBV7-9 and TRBJ2-5, with 10 bases fitting TRBD2. This CDR3 is built from 18 residues. Germline V CDR1 and CDR2: SEHNR, FQNEAQ (reference sequence). V lost 1 base to trimming and J lost 4 bases; unmatched junction nucleotides: 12. The CDR3 spells CASSLGRLAGEVGETQYF. CDR3 coding DNA: TGTGCCAGCAGCTTAGGCCGTCTAGCGGGAGAGGTTGGAGAGACCCAGTACTTC. Full variable domain (rest looked up from reference TRBV7-9 and TRBJ2-5): DTGVSQNPRHKITKRGQNVTFRCDPISEHNRLYWYRQTLGQGPEFLTYFQNEAQLEKSRLLSDRFSAERPKGSFSTLEIQRTEQGDSAMYLCASSLGRLAGEVGETQYFGPGTRLLVL.

This clone was counted a few times. DNA for the CDR3: TGTGCCAGCAGTTTTTCGCGGGAGGAAGAGACCCAGTACTTC. Translated: CASSFSREEETQYF. The chain links TRBV27 to TRBJ2-5; 8 positions agree with TRBD2. V shed 3 bases and J 3 bases; nucleotides not matched to a gene: 3. The CDR3 contains 14 residues. Germline values: CDR1 MNHEY, CDR2 SMNVEV (reference sequence).

This clone was observed a handful of times. DNA for the CDR3: TGTGCCAGCAGGGATACGACAGGGGAGACCCAGTACTTC. The encoded protein is CASRDTTGETQYF. The J gene is TRBJ2-5, the V gene TRBV12-3 or TRBV12-4; the match to TRBD1 covers 7 bases. V was pared by 6 bases and J by 5 bases, with 6 bases of the junction left unmatched. The CDR3 contains 13 residues.